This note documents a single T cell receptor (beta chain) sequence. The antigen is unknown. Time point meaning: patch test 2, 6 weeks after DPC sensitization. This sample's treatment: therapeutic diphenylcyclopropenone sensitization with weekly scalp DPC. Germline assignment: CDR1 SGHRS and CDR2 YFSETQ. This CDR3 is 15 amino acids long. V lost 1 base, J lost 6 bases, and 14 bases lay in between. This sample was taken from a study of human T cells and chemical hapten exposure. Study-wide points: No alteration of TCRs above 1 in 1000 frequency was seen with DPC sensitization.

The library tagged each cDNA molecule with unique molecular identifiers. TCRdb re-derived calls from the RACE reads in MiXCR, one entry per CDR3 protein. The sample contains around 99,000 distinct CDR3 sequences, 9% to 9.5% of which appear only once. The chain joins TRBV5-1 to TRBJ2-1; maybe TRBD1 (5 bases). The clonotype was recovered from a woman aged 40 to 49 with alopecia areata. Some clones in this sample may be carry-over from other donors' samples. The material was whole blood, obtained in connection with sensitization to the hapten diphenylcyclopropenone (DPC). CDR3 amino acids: CASSLSQGRGNEQFF. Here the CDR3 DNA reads TGCGCCAGCAGCTTGTCGCAGGGAAGGGGCAATGAGCAGTTCTTC.